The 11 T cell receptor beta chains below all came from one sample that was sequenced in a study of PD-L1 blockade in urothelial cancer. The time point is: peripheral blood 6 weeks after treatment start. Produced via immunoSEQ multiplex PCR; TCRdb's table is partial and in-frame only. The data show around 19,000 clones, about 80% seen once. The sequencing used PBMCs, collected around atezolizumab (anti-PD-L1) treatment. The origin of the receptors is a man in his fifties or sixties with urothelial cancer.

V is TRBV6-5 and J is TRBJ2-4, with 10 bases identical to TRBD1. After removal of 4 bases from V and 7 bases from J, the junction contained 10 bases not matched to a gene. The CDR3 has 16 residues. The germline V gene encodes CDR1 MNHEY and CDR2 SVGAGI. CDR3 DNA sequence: TGTGCCAGCAGTTTACGACAGGGGGCGATTCGGAACATTCAGTACTTC. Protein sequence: CASSLRQGAIRNIQYF.

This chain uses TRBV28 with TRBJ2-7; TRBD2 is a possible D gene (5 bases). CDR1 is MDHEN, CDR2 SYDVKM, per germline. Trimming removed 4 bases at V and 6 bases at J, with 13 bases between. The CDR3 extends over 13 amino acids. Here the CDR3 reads CASSSVRRREQYV. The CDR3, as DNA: TGTGCCAGCAGTTCCGTTAGGAGGCGCGAGCAGTACGTC.

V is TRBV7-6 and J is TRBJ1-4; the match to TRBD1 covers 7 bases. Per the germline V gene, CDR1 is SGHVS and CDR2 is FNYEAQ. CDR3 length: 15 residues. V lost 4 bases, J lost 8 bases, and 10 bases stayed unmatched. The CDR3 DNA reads TGTGCCAGCAGCTATGACAGGGCCTGGAGGGAAAAACTGTTTTTT. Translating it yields CASSYDRAWREKLFF.

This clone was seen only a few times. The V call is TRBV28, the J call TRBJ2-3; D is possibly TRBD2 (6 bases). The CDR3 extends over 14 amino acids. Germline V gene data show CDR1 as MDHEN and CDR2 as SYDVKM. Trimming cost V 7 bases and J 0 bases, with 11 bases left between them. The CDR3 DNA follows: TGTGCCAGCACCCTGGGGACTAGCACAGATACGCAGTATTTT. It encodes CASTLGTSTDTQYF.

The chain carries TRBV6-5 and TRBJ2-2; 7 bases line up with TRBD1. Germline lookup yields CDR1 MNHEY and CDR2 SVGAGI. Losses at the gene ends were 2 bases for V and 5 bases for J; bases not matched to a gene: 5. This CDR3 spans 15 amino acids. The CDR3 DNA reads TGTGCCAGCAGTTACGTCCAGGGGGTGACCGGGGAGCTGTTTTTT. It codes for CASSYVQGVTGELFF.

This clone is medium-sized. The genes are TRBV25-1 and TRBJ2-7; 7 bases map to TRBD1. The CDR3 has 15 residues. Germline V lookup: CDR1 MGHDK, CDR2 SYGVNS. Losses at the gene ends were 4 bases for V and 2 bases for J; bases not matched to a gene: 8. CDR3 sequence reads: CASSGANRGTYEQYF. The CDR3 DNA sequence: TGTGCCAGCAGTGGGGCCAACAGGGGTACCTACGAGCAGTACTTC.

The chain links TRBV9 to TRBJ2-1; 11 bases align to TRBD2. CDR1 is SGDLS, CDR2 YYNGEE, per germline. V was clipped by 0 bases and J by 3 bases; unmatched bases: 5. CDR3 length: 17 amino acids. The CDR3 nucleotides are TGTGCCAGCAGCGTAGAGATAGCGGGGGGGTTCTACAATGAGCAGTTCTTC. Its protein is CASSVEIAGGFYNEQFF.

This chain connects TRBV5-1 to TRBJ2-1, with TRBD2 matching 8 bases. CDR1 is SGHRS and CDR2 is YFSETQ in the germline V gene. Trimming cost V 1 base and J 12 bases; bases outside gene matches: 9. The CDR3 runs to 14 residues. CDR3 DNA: TGCGCCAGCAGCTTGTCCCGGGAGGGCGGGGGGCAGTTCTTC. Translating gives CASSLSREGGGQFF.

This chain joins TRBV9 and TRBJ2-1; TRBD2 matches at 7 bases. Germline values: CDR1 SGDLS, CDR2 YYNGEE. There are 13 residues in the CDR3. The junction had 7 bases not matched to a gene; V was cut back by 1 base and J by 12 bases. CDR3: CASSVYEGRGQFF. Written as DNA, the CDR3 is TGTGCCAGCAGCGTATACGAGGGGAGGGGGCAGTTCTTC.

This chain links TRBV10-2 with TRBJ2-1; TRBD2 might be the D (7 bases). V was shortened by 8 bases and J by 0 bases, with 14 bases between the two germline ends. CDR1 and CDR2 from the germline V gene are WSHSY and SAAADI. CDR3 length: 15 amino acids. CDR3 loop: CASEGGGSSYNEQFF. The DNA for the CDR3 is TGCGCCAGCGAGGGGGGCGGGAGCTCCTACAATGAGCAGTTCTTC.

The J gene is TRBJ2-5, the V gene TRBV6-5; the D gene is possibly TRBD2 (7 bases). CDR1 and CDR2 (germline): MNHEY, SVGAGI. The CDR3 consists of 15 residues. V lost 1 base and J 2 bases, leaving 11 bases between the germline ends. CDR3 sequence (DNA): TGTGCCAGCAGTTACTTCGGGGGGCGGCAAGAGACCCAGTACTTC. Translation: CASSYFGGRQETQYF.